This T cell receptor beta chain was sequenced during a study of T cells in Graves' hyperthyroidism and ophthalmopathy. Researchers barred patients who had uncontrolled infection, other autoimmune disease, pregnancy or lactation. The CDR3 covers 15 residues. V shed 6 bases, J shed 2 bases, and the junction held 1 base outside the gene matches. Germline V lookup: CDR1 MNHNS, CDR2 SASEGT. The CDR3 regions of TCR beta were amplified from RNA transcripts. RT-PCR in the first round (using the HTBI primer set) targeted the TCR CDR3. MiXCR was run by TCRdb on the multiplex PCR reads, yielding one entry per CDR3 protein. The sample includes around 560,000 distinct CDR3 sequences, around 15% of them seen just once. The table lists this clonotype with many counts. Its antigen remains unknown. Study-wide results and caveats: Ophthalmopathy was told apart from stable hyperthyroidism by a 13 V-J model. Ophthalmopathy was model-predicted a median approximately 6.9 months pre-onset. Also found in blood were most expanded thyroid clonotypes above 0.001.

The chain carries TRBV6-1 and TRBJ2-1, with TRBD2 matching 13 bases. Sequences were obtained from blood. The sequence came from a woman between 18 and 29 years old with Graves' hyperthyroidism. The CDR3 sequence: CASRGLAGTYNEQFF. CDR3 sequence (DNA): TGTGCCAGCAGGGGACTAGCGGGAACCTACAATGAGCAGTTCTTC.